This TCR beta chain emerged from a study of cytomegalovirus exposure and HLA in healthy donors. V shed 3 bases and J 4 bases; nucleotides not matched to a gene: 6. The CDR3 totals 15 residues. Germline-derived CDR1 and CDR2 are MRHNA and SNTAGT. Study-wide results and limits: In a later analysis, at a false discovery rate of 0.05, some 15,000 TCR beta sequences were associated with HLA alleles. Later, an analysis found that common viral pathogens appeared to be linked with several of the most significant clusters.

The PCR employed 60 Vbeta primers together with 13 Jbeta primers. Assay used: immunoSEQ multiplex PCR; TCRdb lists only in-frame clones, some missing. The sample has fewer than 200,000 clones, over 60% seen once. At sampling all donors were nominally healthy, likely with unrecorded immune exposures. This clone has a handful of counts. What it binds is not known. Sequenced sample: PBMCs. The TCR comes from a man aged 40-55 years in good health and CMV-seropositive. The chain uses TRBV6-4 and TRBJ1-5, with 7 bases matching TRBD1. The chain's CDR3 is CASSEVAGGNQPQHF. The CDR3 DNA is TGTGCCAGCAGTGAGGTCGCAGGGGGGAATCAGCCCCAGCATTTT.